The rows below give T cell receptor beta chains drawn from one sample of a study of T cell responses to AZD1222 COVID-19 vaccine. Profiling relied on immunoSEQ multiplex PCR, and the TCRdb table lists in-frame clones only, not all of them. This table holds about 120,000 clones, 90% to 95% found once. Sequenced material: peripheral blood, taken on day 0 of AZD1222 vaccination. The receptor set was obtained from an adult in good health. The CDR3 runs from the conserved cysteine through the conserved F or W. D genes are given only for firm matches. Size is stated for part of the rows, as once, few or many counts, or as a class when the clone is expanded.

d_call j_call clone_size v_call cdr3_nt cdr3_aa
TRBD2 TRBJ2-3 NA TRBV27 TGTGCCAGCAGGCTAGCGGGGGTAGTAGAATCAGATACGCAGTATTTT CASRLAGVVESDTQYF
TRBD1 TRBJ2-3 few TRBV27 TGTGCCAGCAGTTTACGGACAGGGGGCACAGATACGCAGTATTTT CASSLRTGGTDTQYF
TRBD1 TRBJ1-3 NA TRBV5-1 TGCGCCAGCAGCTTGGGACAGGGGAAGGGAAACACCATATATTTT CASSLGQGKGNTIYF
NA TRBJ2-2 NA TRBV5-6 TGTGCCAGCAGCCATAAGGGGGGGCTGAACACCGGGGAGCTGTTTTTT CASSHKGGLNTGELFF
NA TRBJ1-2 NA TRBV6-1 TGTGCCAGCAGTGAACCCCCCTGGGCTGTCTACACCTTC CASSEPPWAVYTF
NA TRBJ1-1 NA TRBV24-1 TGTGCCACCAGGGGGGGACCGAAGAACACTGAAGCTTTCTTT CATRGGPKNTEAFF
TRBD2 TRBJ2-3 NA TRBV4-2 TGTGCCAGCAGCCAAACCGGGACTAGCTTTTCGACAGATACGCAGTATTTT CASSQTGTSFSTDTQYF
NA TRBJ1-5 NA TRBV9 TGTGCCAGCAGCGTAGGCCCCAGCAATCAGCCCCAGCATTTT CASSVGPSNQPQHF
TRBD2 TRBJ2-1 few TRBV5-1 TGCGCCAGCAGCCTGCGACTAGCGGGAGCGGGCAATGAGCAGTTCTTC CASSLRLAGAGNEQFF
NA TRBJ2-7 NA TRBV18 TGTGCCAGCTCACCTTATGCGCCCGGGGCCGGGTTCTACGAGCAGTACTTC CASSPYAPGAGFYEQYF
NA TRBJ1-1 NA TRBV6-1 TGTGCCAGCAGTGGGACAGAGGTGGGGACTGAAGCTTTCTTT CASSGTEVGTEAFF
NA TRBJ1-2 NA TRBV19 TGTGCCAGTAGTATAGATTCAGGTTCCTATGGCTACACCTTC CASSIDSGSYGYTF
NA TRBJ2-3 NA TRBV10-3 TGTGCCATCAGGGGAGTGGTCGGCACAGATACGCAGTATTTT CAIRGVVGTDTQYF
NA TRBJ2-1 NA TRBV5-1 TGCGCCAGCAGCTTGGACGGGATCGACTCCTACAATGAGCAGTTCTTC CASSLDGIDSYNEQFF
NA TRBJ1-1 NA TRBV5-1 TGCGCCAGCAGAGTAGAAGGGGTTGGATACACTGAAGCTTTCTTT CASRVEGVGYTEAFF
NA TRBJ2-5 NA TRBV24-1 TGTGCCACCAGTCCGGGGTACCAAGAGACCCAGTACTTC CATSPGYQETQYF
NA TRBJ1-2 NA TRBV19 TGTGCCAGTAGTATAGGGCAGAATGGCTACACCTTC CASSIGQNGYTF
NA TRBJ2-5 NA TRBV11-2 TGTGCCAGCACCCCACCGGTTCAAGAGACCCAGTACTTC CASTPPVQETQYF
NA TRBJ1-4 NA TRBV19 TGTGCCAGTAGTATAGACAGGGTCAATGAAAAACTGTTTTTT CASSIDRVNEKLFF
NA TRBJ1-1 NA TRBV5-1 TGCGCCAGCAGCTTTAATCTGGCCAACACTGAAGCTTTCTTT CASSFNLANTEAFF
NA TRBJ2-7 NA TRBV19 TGTGCCAGTAGTACGGACTCGCGGGTCCCCCCCTACGAGCAGTACTTC CASSTDSRVPPYEQYF
TRBD1 TRBJ2-1 NA TRBV5-6 TGTGCCAGCAGGGGGACAGCCTACAATGAGCAGTTCTTC CASRGTAYNEQFF
NA TRBJ1-6 NA TRBV11-1 TGTGCCAGCAGCTACTACAGGGCGAATTCACCCCTCCACTTT CASSYYRANSPLHF
NA TRBJ2-7 NA TRBV5-6 TGTGCCAGCAGCTTGGGGGCCTACGGTATGGAGCAGTACTTC CASSLGAYGMEQYF
NA TRBJ2-1 NA TRBV7-9 TGTGCCAGCAGCCCGAACGGCAATGGGCAGTTCTTC CASSPNGNGQFF
NA TRBJ2-7 NA TRBV27 TGTGCCAGCAGTTTGGTCGGAATAACCTACGAGCAGTACTTC CASSLVGITYEQYF
TRBD1 TRBJ2-7 NA TRBV29-1 TGCAGCGTTTCACAGGGGGTCTCCTACGAGCAGTACTTC CSVSQGVSYEQYF
NA TRBJ2-7 NA TRBV5-6 TGTGCCAGCAGCTCTCTAGGTTCCGAGCAGTACTTC CASSSLGSEQYF
NA TRBJ1-1 few TRBV30 TGTGCCTGGAGCGACAGGACTGCGAACACTGAAGCTTTCTTT CAWSDRTANTEAFF
TRBD1 TRBJ1-1 NA TRBV5-4 TGTGCCAGTGAGACCGGACAGGGGGCAATGAACACTGAAGCTTTCTTT CASETGQGAMNTEAFF
NA TRBJ2-5 NA TRBV6-5 TGTGCCAGCAGTCCCCGACAGGTACCGGGAGAGACCCAGTACTTC CASSPRQVPGETQYF
TRBD1 TRBJ1-2 NA TRBV4-3 TGCGCCAGCAGCCAAGATAACAGGGGCTATGGCTACACCTTC CASSQDNRGYGYTF